The clone carrying this TCR beta chain was seen many times. The data derive from a study of regulatory T cells in long-lasting Graves disease. The germline CDR1 and CDR2 sequences are MNHEY and SMNVEV (reference sequence). The CDR3 contains 12 residues. J lost 4 bases, V lost 9 bases, and 3 bases had no gene match. Arm-PCR of CDR3 regions with iRepertoire HTBI primers generated TCR beta libraries. TCRdb processed the multiplex PCR reads anew with MiXCR; each CDR3 protein has one entry. Of 700,000 or so distinct CDR3 sequences listed, around 30% are singletons. Noted time point: persistent/refractory GD, antithyroid drugs over 5 years with positive TRAb. There was RNA extracted from PBMCs, and the TCR library was made from it.

The sample here was peripheral blood mononuclear cells (PBMCs), taken when the disease was refractory, from a patient treated with antithyroid drugs. The chain uses TRBV27 and TRBJ1-2; 9 positions agree with TRBD1. This clonotype was obtained from a female donor with Graves disease. In nucleotides, the CDR3 is TGTGCCAGTCGACAGGGGGGCTATGGCTACACCTTC. It codes for CASRQGGYGYTF.